A single sample gave rise to the 31 T cell receptor beta chains below, sequenced in a study of shared clonotypes between healthy human individuals. Only in-frame clones appear in the TCRdb table, and some are missing; sequencing was by immunoSEQ multiplex PCR. The top ten hold approximately 0.9% of the sample, which has 850,000 to 1,100,000 clones, roughly 80% seen once. Input material: memory CD4+ T cells from PBMCs. The subset: CD45RA-negative fraction. The receptor set was obtained from a man aged 18 to 30 in good health. Some clones in this sample may be carry-over from other donors' samples.

The chain is built from TRBV6-1 and TRBJ2-1; weak D call: TRBD1 (6 bases). The CDR3 has 14 amino acids. Trimming cost V 7 bases and J 0 bases, with 10 bases left between them. CDR1 is MNHNS, CDR2 SASEGT, per germline. This CDR3 is CASTRTVSYNEQFF. The CDR3 DNA reads TGTGCCAGCACCCGGACAGTCTCCTACAATGAGCAGTTCTTC.

J is TRBJ2-1 and V is TRBV9, with D perhaps assigned TRBD1 or TRBD2 (6 bases each). With 3 bases removed from V and 4 bases from J, the gap between germline ends came to 17 bases. The CDR3 loop spans 16 amino acids. From germline, CDR1 is SGDLS and CDR2 YYNGEE. CDR3 bases: TGTGCCAGCAGCGAGGGGGGACTCACGGTATACAATGAGCAGTTCTTC. This sequence encodes CASSEGGLTVYNEQFF.

J is TRBJ2-5 and V is TRBV10-3; D uncertain. The germline CDR1 and CDR2 sequences are ENHRY and SYGVKD. V shed 5 bases and J shed 3 bases, with 10 bases lying between them. This CDR3 region has 13 residues. The CDR3 DNA is TGTGCCATCAGTTCCCGGCTAGAAGAGACCCAGTACTTC. The encoded protein is CAISSRLEETQYF.

This clone was seen many times. The gene calls are TRBV28 and TRBJ1-3; 8 bases are a match to TRBD1. Losses at the gene ends were 6 bases for V and 0 bases for J; bases not matched to a gene: 4. This CDR3 region has 15 residues. Germline CDR1 is MDHEN and CDR2 is SYDVKM. The chain's CDR3 is CASRGQASSGNTIYF. The DNA for the CDR3 is TGTGCCAGCAGGGGACAGGCAAGCTCTGGAAACACCATATATTTT.

This clone was counted only a few times. The chain uses TRBV7-6 and TRBJ2-2; D perhaps matches TRBD2 (6 bases). Trimming left V 5 bases short and J 8 bases short, with 18 bases between. This CDR3 has 15 amino acids. The germline V gene encodes CDR1 SGHVS and CDR2 FNYEAQ. CDR3 loop: CASSTLKGGKGELFF. The CDR3, as DNA: TGTGCCAGCAGCACCCTCAAAGGCGGGAAAGGGGAGCTGTTTTTT.

This clone was observed a handful of times. The V gene is TRBV29-1, the J gene TRBJ2-5; possibly TRBD1 for D (6 bases). The DNA end is a closer match to TRBJ2-7, so the J assignment may be wrong. The CDR3 contains 13 residues. The germline V gene encodes CDR1 SQVTM and CDR2 ANQGSEA. CDR3 sequence: CSVEDSKPYEQYF. The CDR3 region has the DNA TGCAGCGTTGAGGACAGCAAGCCCTACGAGCAGTACTTC.

This chain links TRBV15 with TRBJ2-1; no reliable D call. Between the trimmed V and J ends, which lost 3 bases and 5 bases, there was a span of 5 bases. From germline, CDR1 is LNHNV and CDR2 YYDKDF (reference sequence). This CDR3 contains 12 residues. The CDR3 spells CATSRANNEQFF. The CDR3 DNA reads TGTGCCACCAGCAGGGCAAACAATGAGCAGTTCTTC.

The chain joins TRBV25-1 to TRBJ2-1; 7 bases map to TRBD1. This CDR3 region has 13 residues. V shed 0 bases and J 9 bases; nucleotides not matched to a gene: 2. Per germline, CDR1 MGHDK and CDR2 SYGVNS. The DNA for the CDR3 is TGTGCCAGCAGTGAATATGGGACAGTTGAGCAGTTCTTC. Its translation is CASSEYGTVEQFF.

V is TRBV6-5 and J is TRBJ2-7; 8 nucleotides align to TRBD1. The ends lost 6 bases at V and 3 bases at J; junction bases unmatched: 7. Germline V gene lookup returns CDR1 MNHEY and CDR2 SVGAGI. This CDR3 contains 14 residues. The CDR3 nucleotides read TGTGCCAGCAGCCCCACAACAGGGGGCTACGAGCAGTACTTC. This encodes CASSPTTGGYEQYF.

This chain connects TRBV28 to TRBJ2-7; TRBD1 aligns across 8 bases. The J segment lost 3 bases and the V segment lost 6 bases, leaving 7 bases of the junction unmatched. Germline lookup yields CDR1 MDHEN and CDR2 SYDVKM. The CDR3 loop spans 14 amino acids. The CDR3 coding sequence is TGTGCCAGCAGATTCCGGACAGGGCACTACGAGCAGTACTTC. This gives the protein CASRFRTGHYEQYF.

The genes are TRBV28 and TRBJ2-5; the match to TRBD2 covers 7 bases. CDR3 length: 14 amino acids. Per germline, CDR1 MDHEN and CDR2 SYDVKM. The V segment lost 4 bases and the J segment 5 bases; nucleotides outside the gene matches: 7. The chain's CDR3 is CASSWGGKAETQYF. Here the CDR3 DNA reads TGTGCCAGCAGTTGGGGGGGTAAGGCGGAGACCCAGTACTTC.

This clone was recorded a few times. The chain combines TRBV7-2 with TRBJ1-2; no clear D gene. The CDR3 covers 15 residues. From germline, CDR1 is SGHTA and CDR2 FQGNSA. V was cut by 5 bases and J by 8 bases, with 21 bases left in between. CDR3 DNA sequence: TGTGCCAGCAGCCCCAGCCAAGGGCAGACGATCGGCTACACCTTC. Its protein product is CASSPSQGQTIGYTF.

V gene TRBV30 combines with J gene TRBJ1-3, with D hard to call. Germline V lookup: CDR1 GTSNPN, CDR2 SVGIG (reference sequence). The CDR3 consists of 12 residues. The V end was cut by 2 bases, the J end by 2 bases, with 4 bases between. The CDR3 DNA follows: TGTGCCTGGAGTCCCCCTGGAAACACCATATATTTT. Its translation: CAWSPPGNTIYF.

The chain carries TRBV7-2 and TRBJ1-1; no firm D call. The CDR3 totals 14 residues. Deletions cut 2 bases from V and 1 base from J, with 8 bases between. From germline, CDR1 is SGHTA and CDR2 FQGNSA. The CDR3 DNA is TGTGCCAGCAGCTTACTTTTGGAGAACACTGAAGCTTTCTTT. Residues: CASSLLLENTEAFF.

This sequence joins TRBV28 and TRBJ2-1, with D unresolved. The germline V gene encodes CDR1 MDHEN and CDR2 SYDVKM. This CDR3 spans 15 amino acids. V was shortened by 3 bases and J by 7 bases, with 16 bases between the two germline ends. CDR3 DNA: TGTGCCAGCAGTTTCACCGGCGCCCTAGGGAATGAGCAGTTCTTC. It specifies CASSFTGALGNEQFF.

The chain combines TRBV7-2 with TRBJ2-2; D is tentatively TRBD1 or TRBD2 (6 bases each). Looked up from germline, CDR1 is SGHTA and CDR2 is FQGNSA. The CDR3 spans 16 residues. The V and J ends lost 4 bases and 2 bases respectively, with 14 bases between them. This chain's CDR3 is CASSYGGGHNTGELFF. The CDR3 nucleotides are TGTGCCAGCAGCTACGGAGGGGGGCATAACACCGGGGAGCTGTTTTTT. Together with reference TRBV7-2 and TRBJ2-2, the CDR3 gives the full variable domain: GAGVSQSPSNKVTEKGKDVELRCDPISGHTALYWYRQSLGQGLEFLIYFQGNSAPDKSGLPSDRFSAERTGGSVSTLTIQRTQQEDSAVYLCASSYGGGHNTGELFFGEGSRLTVL.

V is TRBV28 and J is TRBJ1-2; TRBD1 might be the D (5 bases). This CDR3 region has 12 residues. V lost 3 bases and J lost 7, with 9 bases in between. Germline-derived CDR1 and CDR2 are MDHEN and SYDVKM. The CDR3 protein is CASSLWTSGYTF. In DNA form, the CDR3 reads TGTGCCAGCAGTTTGTGGACATCTGGCTACACCTTC.

The rearrangement uses TRBV18 and TRBJ1-5; D gene unclear. Per the germline V gene, CDR1 is KGHSH and CDR2 is LQKENI. This CDR3 region has 13 residues. Trimming removed 0 bases at V and 11 bases at J, with 11 bases between. In DNA, the CDR3 is TGTGCCAGCTCACCACCGGGTAGGGTGGCCCAGCATTTT. Amino acids: CASSPPGRVAQHF.

This rearrangement joins TRBV27 to TRBJ2-3; 15 bases match TRBD2. The CDR3 runs 16 residues. Trimming removed 6 bases from V and 5 bases from J; junction bases left unmatched: 6. Germline V CDR1 and CDR2: MNHEY, SMNVEV (reference sequence). The DNA of the CDR3 is TGTGCCAGCAGGCGCCCGGGACTAGCGGGAGGAGATACGCAGTATTTT. It is translated as CASRRPGLAGGDTQYF.

Regarding this clone: Different DNA sequences within this sample yield the same CDR3. The gene calls are TRBV6-6 and TRBJ2-1; 7 positions match TRBD2. In germline, CDR1 is MNHNY, CDR2 SVGAGI (reference sequence). The junction had 1 base not matched to a gene; V was cut back by 2 bases and J by 0 bases. The length of the CDR3 is 15 residues. The CDR3 region has the DNA TGTGCCAGCAGTTACGGCGGGAGCTCCTACAATGAGCAGTTCTTC. This sequence encodes CASSYGGSSYNEQFF.

The chain has TRBV20-1 and TRBJ1-2; D not resolved. CDR1 and CDR2 (germline): DFQATT, SNEGSKA (reference sequence). This CDR3 spans 9 amino acids. V lost 7 bases to trimming and J lost 8 bases, with 8 bases between them. The chain's CDR3 is CSVQRGYTF. For the CDR3, the DNA is TGCAGTGTTCAGAGAGGCTACACCTTC.

This clone was observed a handful of times. A read error likely explains this, since a far larger clone differs by one base. The rearrangement uses TRBV7-7 and TRBJ1-1; no reliable D call. The CDR3 has 13 amino acids. Deletions cut 1 base from V and 1 base from J, with 4 bases between. Germline V gives CDR1 SSHAT, CDR2 FNYEAQ (reference sequence). The CDR3 sequence is CASSLDTNTEAFF. Written as DNA, the CDR3 is TGTGCCAGCAGCTTAGACACGAACACTGAAGCTTTCTTT.

The chain recombines TRBV5-1 with TRBJ1-3; D is undetermined. The germline CDR1 and CDR2 sequences are SGHRS and YFSETQ. The CDR3 runs 16 residues. Between the trimmed V and J ends, which lost 3 bases and 0 bases, there was a span of 13 bases. The CDR3 coding sequence is TGCGCCAGCAGCTCGCTGCCGGGTTTCTCTGGAAACACCATATATTTT. This encodes CASSSLPGFSGNTIYF.

V gene TRBV5-4 combines with J gene TRBJ1-5; D is undetermined. V was cut by 4 bases and J by 9 bases, with 20 bases left in between. CDR1 and CDR2 from the germline V gene are SGHNT and YYREEE (reference sequence). This CDR3 contains 15 residues. The CDR3 loop reads CASSQVHRLFGPQHF. As DNA, the CDR3 is TGTGCCAGCAGCCAAGTCCACAGACTCTTTGGGCCCCAGCATTTT.

DNA of the CDR3: TGTGCCAGCAGCGTAGAGTCAGGGGGGTCCCACGAGCAGTACTTC. Translation: CASSVESGGSHEQYF. The chain recombines TRBV9 with TRBJ2-7, with D tentatively TRBD1 (7 bases). V was shortened by 0 bases and J by 5 bases, with 15 bases between the two germline ends. The CDR3 has 15 amino acids. Germline V gene sequence: CDR1 SGDLS, CDR2 YYNGEE.

The chain has TRBV4-2 and TRBJ2-7, with a weak D call TRBD1 (6 bases). Germline V gives CDR1 LGHNA, CDR2 YNFKEQ. This CDR3 contains 14 residues. Trimming left V 0 bases short and J 1 base short, with 7 bases between. The CDR3: CASSQDQGSYEQYF. In DNA form, the CDR3 reads TGTGCCAGCAGCCAAGATCAGGGGTCCTACGAGCAGTACTTC.

This clone was detected ten times or more. The same CDR3 is also encoded by other DNA sequences in this sample. The V call is TRBV7-6, the J call TRBJ1-4; D remains unclear. The germline V and J ends were trimmed by 1 base and 0 bases, with 6 bases remaining between them. The CDR3 consists of 15 residues. Germline assignment: CDR1 SGHVS and CDR2 FNYEAQ. CDR3 protein: CASSLEPATNEKLFF. CDR3 DNA: TGTGCCAGCAGCTTAGAACCGGCAACTAATGAAAAACTGTTTTTT.

V is TRBV15 and J is TRBJ1-5; D is ambiguous. CDR1 LNHNV and CDR2 YYDKDF come from the germline V gene (reference sequence). With 0 bases removed from V and 7 bases from J, the gap between germline ends came to 4 bases. This CDR3 comprises 12 residues. The CDR3 coding sequence is TGTGCCACCAGCAGAGATAAGCAGCCCCAGCATTTT. Its translation is CATSRDKQPQHF.

The count of this clone is one. One junction end disagrees with the germline gene, perhaps due to a read error. The J gene is TRBJ1-3, the V gene TRBV4-2; D unclear. The CDR3 is made up of 11 amino acids. The germline V gene encodes CDR1 LGHNA and CDR2 YNFKEQ. As DNA, the CDR3 is TGTGCCAGCAGCTATGGGTCGGGAGCTGTTTTT. It yields the protein CASSYGSGAVF.

This clone was detected once. This chain links TRBV7-2 with TRBJ2-7; the match to TRBD1 covers 8 bases. Germline CDR1 and CDR2: SGHTA and FQGNSA. V shed 5 bases and J 2 bases; nucleotides not matched to a gene: 5. The CDR3 extends over 14 amino acids. The CDR3 loop reads CASSTRTGPYEQYF. The CDR3 coding sequence is TGTGCCAGCAGCACCAGGACAGGGCCCTACGAGCAGTACTTC.

V gene TRBV2 combines with J gene TRBJ2-1; possibly TRBD1 or TRBD2 for D (6 bases each). V was trimmed by 8 bases and J by 6 bases, leaving 17 bases between them. The CDR3 length is 14 residues. Germline CDR1 is SNHLY and CDR2 is FYNNEI. The CDR3 sequence is CASQGGLVANEQFF. As DNA, the CDR3 is TGTGCCAGCCAAGGGGGACTCGTCGCCAATGAGCAGTTCTTC.